Shown below are 8 T cell receptor beta chains from a single sample sequenced in a study of cytomegalovirus exposure and HLA in healthy donors. PCR primers comprised 60 Vbeta and 13 Jbeta primers. Generated by immunoSEQ multiplex PCR, the TCRdb table keeps only in-frame clones and is missing some. The sample holds about 130,000 clones; roughly 80% are singletons and the top ten take roughly 4%. The material sequenced was PBMCs. Receptor source: a middle-aged woman in good health and CMV-seronegative.

V is TRBV29-1 and J is TRBJ2-3; TRBD2 might be the D (5 bases). V was pared by 4 bases and J by 5 bases, with 16 bases between. The CDR3 covers 14 residues. Germline V CDR1 and CDR2: SQVTM, ANQGSEA. The CDR3 DNA is TGCAGCGTTGGCCCAGAGGCCCGGGGAGATACGCAGTATTTT. It codes for CSVGPEARGDTQYF.

The chain couples TRBV6-5 to TRBJ1-2, with TRBD1 identical over 7 bases. The V gene end was trimmed by 2 bases and the J gene end by 4 bases; junction bases not matched to a gene: 7. The germline V gene has CDR1 MNHEY and CDR2 SVGAGI. This CDR3 comprises 15 residues. The CDR3 coding sequence is TGTGCCAGCAGTTACCGTCGGACAGGAGTCTATGGCTACACCTTC. The encoded protein is CASSYRRTGVYGYTF.

V is TRBV9 and J is TRBJ2-3; TRBD2 matches 9 bases. Trimming cost V 0 bases and J 0 bases; bases outside gene matches: 2. The germline CDR1 and CDR2 sequences are SGDLS and YYNGEE. There are 16 residues in the CDR3. CDR3 region: CASSVAAGGSTDTQYF. In DNA form, the CDR3 reads TGTGCCAGCAGCGTAGCGGCGGGGGGGAGCACAGATACGCAGTATTTT.

The V call is TRBV11-3, the J call TRBJ1-6; D unresolved. The ends were cut back, 10 bases at V and 8 bases at J, with 15 bases in the middle. The CDR3 covers 13 residues. Germline CDR1 reads SGHNT; CDR2 reads YENEEA. The CDR3 protein is CATPGVFYSPLHF. The CDR3 nucleotides are TGTGCCACCCCCGGGGTTTTTTATTCACCCCTCCACTTT.

The CDR3 nucleotides are TGCGCCAGCAGCCATTCGGACAGGGGAAATCAGCCCCAGCATTTT. This sequence encodes CASSHSDRGNQPQHF. The gene calls are TRBV4-1 and TRBJ1-5, with 9 bases identical to TRBD1. The trim removed 3 bases at V and 4 bases at J, leaving 4 bases unmatched. CDR1 is MGHRA and CDR2 is YSYEKL in the germline V gene. The CDR3 is 15 amino acids.

The chain uses TRBV29-1 and TRBJ2-5; TRBD2 aligns across 10 bases. In germline, CDR1 is SQVTM, CDR2 ANQGSEA. The CDR3 is 17 residues long. The J segment lost 2 bases and the V segment lost 2 bases, leaving 11 bases of the junction unmatched. The CDR3 reads CSVEKVSLAGLQETQYF. The CDR3 bases are TGCAGCGTTGAAAAGGTTTCACTAGCGGGGCTGCAAGAGACCCAGTACTTC.

In this sample, this clone turned up a few times. V is TRBV28 and J is TRBJ1-2; a weak D match, TRBD1 (6 bases). CDR1 and CDR2 (germline): MDHEN, SYDVKM. CDR3 length equals 17 residues. V was cut by 4 bases and J by 0 bases, with 18 bases left in between. CDR3 residues: CASSSQRRGPANYGYTF. The CDR3 nucleotides read TGTGCCAGCAGTTCCCAACGCAGGGGACCGGCTAACTATGGCTACACCTTC.

This clone showed up just a few times. CDR3 residues: CASSERQGMNTEAFF. The CDR3 nucleotides are TGTGCCAGCAGCGAACGACAGGGGATGAACACTGAAGCTTTCTTT. The chain carries TRBV11-2 and TRBJ1-1; TRBD1 matches at 8 bases. This CDR3 comprises 15 residues. Trimming cost V 5 bases and J 0 bases; bases outside gene matches: 5. The germline V gene encodes CDR1 SGHAT and CDR2 FQNNGV.